A selection of T cell receptor beta chains follows, all from one sample in a study of blood T cells in healthy people across ages. TCRdb passed the 5' RACE reads through MiXCR, listing each CDR3 protein once. This sample has hundreds of thousands of distinct CDR3 sequences, with 35% to 50% found just once. The specimen was blood. The source of these receptors is a man older than 75 in good health. CDR3s include the opening cysteine and the closing phenylalanine or tryptophan. The D gene is left open where the match is weak. Clone size is given for some rows only: seen once, a few or many times, or a class if the clone is expanded.

D: TRBD1
length: 13
V: TRBV20-1
J: TRBJ2-7
size: -
DNA: TGCAGTGCTGGAGGACAGGGGGCTGACGAGCAGTACTTC
CDR3: CSAGGQGADEQYF

D: TRBD2
length: 14
V: TRBV24-1
J: TRBJ2-3
size: few
DNA: TGTGCCGGAGGGACTAGCGGGTTTGTCGATACGCAGTATTTT
CDR3: CAGGTSGFVDTQYF

D: -
length: 17
V: TRBV4-3
J: TRBJ2-3
size: -
DNA: TGCGCCAGCAGCCAAGACCCCCCGGGGGCCCCGACAGATACGCAGTATTTT
CDR3: CASSQDPPGAPTDTQYF

D: -
length: 16
V: TRBV6-2/TRBV6-3
J: TRBJ1-5
size: -
DNA: TGTGCCAGCAGATCCCGGGCAGGCAGAAGCAATCAGCCCCAGCATTTT
CDR3: CASRSRAGRSNQPQHF

D: TRBD1
length: 20
V: TRBV9
J: TRBJ1-2
size: -
DNA: TGTGCCAGCAGCGTAGCCTTGGGTCCGGGGACAGGGCCCCTCTCGGGTGGCTACACCTTC
CDR3: CASSVALGPGTGPLSGGYTF

D: TRBD2
length: 18
V: TRBV6-1
J: TRBJ2-4
size: -
DNA: TGTGCCAGCAAAGGGTCCCGCGGGGCGGGGGGGACCAAAAACATTCAGTACTTC
CDR3: CASKGSRGAGGTKNIQYF

D: -
length: 15
V: TRBV2
J: TRBJ2-3
size: -
DNA: TGTGCCAGCAGTGAACGGAGCAGGGTGACAGATACGCAGTATTTT
CDR3: CASSERSRVTDTQYF

D: TRBD1
length: 15
V: TRBV5-6
J: TRBJ2-3
size: few
DNA: TGTGCCAGCAGCCCCGACAGGGGGCGGGGAGATACGCAGTATTTT
CDR3: CASSPDRGRGDTQYF

D: -
length: 14
V: TRBV6-2/TRBV6-3
J: TRBJ2-1
size: -
DNA: TGTGCCAGCAGGTACAGGAGCTCCTACAATGAGCAGTTCTTC
CDR3: CASRYRSSYNEQFF

D: -
length: 13
V: TRBV6-5
J: TRBJ1-2
size: -
DNA: TGTGCCAGCAGCCCATACAGCCCTCAGGGCTACACCTTC
CDR3: CASSPYSPQGYTF

D: TRBD1
length: 17
V: TRBV18
J: TRBJ2-1
size: -
DNA: TGTGCCAGCTCAACAAAGAATCGGACAGGTTGGTTCAATGAGCAGTTCTTC
CDR3: CASSTKNRTGWFNEQFF

D: TRBD2
length: 16
V: TRBV20-1
J: TRBJ2-7
size: few
DNA: TGCAGTGCTAGAGAAAATACGGGACTAGTGGCCGCCGAGCAGTACTTC
CDR3: CSARENTGLVAAEQYF

D: TRBD2
length: 14
V: TRBV6-6
J: TRBJ2-5
size: few
DNA: TGTGCCAGCTGCCGGGAGGGGAAGCAAGAGACCCAGTACTTC
CDR3: CASCREGKQETQYF

D: -
length: 14
V: TRBV11-3
J: TRBJ2-1
size: -
DNA: TGTGCCAGCAGCCCGTCCACGGGCCCAGCGGAGCAGTTCTTC
CDR3: CASSPSTGPAEQFF

D: TRBD1
length: 13
V: TRBV7-2
J: TRBJ2-5
size: once
DNA: TGTGCCAGCAGCGGAACAGGGGTTGGGACCCAGTACTTC
CDR3: CASSGTGVGTQYF

D: -
length: 14
V: TRBV21-1
J: TRBJ2-5
size: -
DNA: TGTGCCAGCAGCAGTAGAGGATTCCAAGAGACCCAGTACTTC
CDR3: CASSSRGFQETQYF

D: TRBD2
length: 15
V: TRBV11-1
J: TRBJ2-5
size: few
DNA: TGTGCCAGCAGCCCATCTAGCGGGAGCCGTTATGAGCAGTACTTC
CDR3: CASSPSSGSRYEQYF

D: TRBD1
length: 17
V: TRBV28
J: TRBJ2-2
size: few
DNA: TGTGCCAGCAGTCTAGGGGGGACAGGGGGCATCACCGGGGAGCTGTTTTTT
CDR3: CASSLGGTGGITGELFF

D: -
length: 15
V: TRBV4-1
J: TRBJ1-2
size: -
DNA: TGCGCCAGCAGCCAAGGTCCAGTCAGCCACTATGGCTACACCTTC
CDR3: CASSQGPVSHYGYTF

D: -
length: 13
V: TRBV20-1
J: TRBJ2-5
size: -
DNA: TGCAGTGCTAGAGACCCCGAGGGGGGGACCCAGTACTTC
CDR3: CSARDPEGGTQYF

D: -
length: 15
V: TRBV3-1
J: TRBJ2-7
size: -
DNA: TGTGCCAGCAGCCAAGGTTGGCAGGATGATGGCGAGCAGTACTTC
CDR3: CASSQGWQDDGEQYF

D: -
length: 12
V: TRBV30
J: TRBJ2-7
size: -
DNA: TGTGCCTGGAGGTACAGGGTCTACGAGCAGTACTTC
CDR3: CAWRYRVYEQYF

D: TRBD1
length: 13
V: TRBV7-8
J: TRBJ2-7
size: few
DNA: TGTGCCAGCACCCCCACAGGGGGTTTCGAGCAGTACTTC
CDR3: CASTPTGGFEQYF

D: -
length: 14
V: TRBV3-1
J: TRBJ2-1
size: -
DNA: TGTGCCAGCAGCCAAGCCGACAGATACAATGAGCAGTTCTTC
CDR3: CASSQADRYNEQFF

D: TRBD1
length: 16
V: TRBV4-2
J: TRBJ1-5
size: -
DNA: TGTGCCGGCAGCCCCATGACAGGGGGGCGGAATCAGCCCCAGCATTTT
CDR3: CAGSPMTGGRNQPQHF

D: -
length: 19
V: TRBV7-2
J: TRBJ2-3
size: once
DNA: TGTGCCAGCAGCTTCCTTAGTTGGGGGAGGGGGATCAGCACAGATACGCAGTATTTT
CDR3: CASSFLSWGRGISTDTQYF

D: -
length: 14
V: TRBV10-3
J: TRBJ2-7
size: -
DNA: TGTGCCAGCAGCCCCTATGGGCCAAGGGGAGAGCAGTACTTC
CDR3: CASSPYGPRGEQYF

D: TRBD2
length: 15
V: TRBV12-3/TRBV12-4
J: TRBJ2-3
size: -
DNA: TGTGCCAGCAGTGCGAATAGCGGGACCACAGATACGCAGTATTTT
CDR3: CASSANSGTTDTQYF

D: TRBD1
length: 15
V: TRBV3-1
J: TRBJ2-7
size: -
DNA: TGTGCCAGCAGCCAATGGACAAACAGGGGGCGCGAGCAGTACTTC
CDR3: CASSQWTNRGREQYF

D: -
length: 12
V: TRBV20-1
J: TRBJ2-5
size: many
DNA: TGCAGTGCCCAGACAGGTCAAGAGACCCAGTACTTC
CDR3: CSAQTGQETQYF

D: TRBD1
length: 18
V: TRBV20-1
J: TRBJ2-3
size: -
DNA: TGCAGTGCTAGAGGAAGGATTAGGGGACAGGGGTTGGCAGATACGCAGTATTTT
CDR3: CSARGRIRGQGLADTQYF

D: -
length: 17
V: TRBV15
J: TRBJ2-7
size: -
DNA: TGTGCCACCAGCAGATACCGGAGCGTTCTCCCCTCCTACGAGCAGTACTTC
CDR3: CATSRYRSVLPSYEQYF

D: -
length: 15
V: TRBV4-3
J: TRBJ1-6
size: few
DNA: TGCGCCAGCAGCCCGGAGGGGGATTATAATTCACCCCTCCACTTT
CDR3: CASSPEGDYNSPLHF

D: -
length: 17
V: TRBV7-2
J: TRBJ2-1
size: once
DNA: TGTGCCTGCAGCTTCCCAAGGAGGGCCCAGACCTACAATGAGCAGTTCTTC
CDR3: CACSFPRRAQTYNEQFF

D: -
length: 13
V: TRBV11-2
J: TRBJ2-7
size: -
DNA: TGTGCCAGTAGCCAGGGGGACTACTACGAGCAGTACTTC
CDR3: CASSQGDYYEQYF

D: -
length: 16
V: TRBV9
J: TRBJ1-4
size: -
DNA: TGTGCCAGCAGCGTTGAGACATTTGCAACTAATGAAAAACTGTTTTTT
CDR3: CASSVETFATNEKLFF

D: -
length: 13
V: TRBV4-3
J: TRBJ2-1
size: -
DNA: TGCGCCAGCAGCCACGCTTTGGGCAATGAGCAGTTCTTC
CDR3: CASSHALGNEQFF

D: TRBD1
length: 18
V: TRBV7-2
J: TRBJ1-1
size: few
DNA: TGTGCCAGCAGCCTCCCACCGGGACAGGGGGGGGTGAACACTGAAGCTTTCTTT
CDR3: CASSLPPGQGGVNTEAFF

D: TRBD2
length: 17
V: TRBV20-1
J: TRBJ2-7
size: few
DNA: TGCAGTGCTAGCGGACAGAGGGCCGGGCGGGGGGTGGATGAGCAGTACTTC
CDR3: CSASGQRAGRGVDEQYF

D: -
length: 16
V: TRBV7-9
J: TRBJ2-7
size: -
DNA: TGTGCCAGCAGCTCCATCACCGAATGGGACGTCTACGAGCAGTACTTC
CDR3: CASSSITEWDVYEQYF